The clone carrying this T cell receptor (beta chain) was detected only a few times. These data are taken from a study of shared clonotypes between healthy human individuals. The V gene end was trimmed by 3 bases and the J gene end by 1 base; junction bases not matched to a gene: 8. CDR1 SNHLY and CDR2 FYNNEI come from the germline V gene. This CDR3 contains 16 residues. In the source study's methods: Junction-only sequences produced by ImmunoSEQ had no quality scores, so filtering differed. Libraries were prepared by immunoSEQ multiplex PCR; TCRdb keeps only in-frame clonotypes and omits some of them. That table furnishes V, J and clone size, whereas the DNA furnished D and trimming. The table shows hundreds of thousands of clones, with about 80% occurring only once.

The V and J genes are TRBV2 and TRBJ2-7, with 8 bases matching TRBD2. The sequence was obtained from a woman in her thirties or forties in good health. Some clones in this sample may be carry-over from other donors' samples. The sequenced material came from PBMCs. The CDR3 loop reads CASSETSDVRSYEQYF. In DNA form, the CDR3 reads TGTGCCAGCAGTGAGACTAGCGACGTAAGGTCCTACGAGCAGTACTTC.